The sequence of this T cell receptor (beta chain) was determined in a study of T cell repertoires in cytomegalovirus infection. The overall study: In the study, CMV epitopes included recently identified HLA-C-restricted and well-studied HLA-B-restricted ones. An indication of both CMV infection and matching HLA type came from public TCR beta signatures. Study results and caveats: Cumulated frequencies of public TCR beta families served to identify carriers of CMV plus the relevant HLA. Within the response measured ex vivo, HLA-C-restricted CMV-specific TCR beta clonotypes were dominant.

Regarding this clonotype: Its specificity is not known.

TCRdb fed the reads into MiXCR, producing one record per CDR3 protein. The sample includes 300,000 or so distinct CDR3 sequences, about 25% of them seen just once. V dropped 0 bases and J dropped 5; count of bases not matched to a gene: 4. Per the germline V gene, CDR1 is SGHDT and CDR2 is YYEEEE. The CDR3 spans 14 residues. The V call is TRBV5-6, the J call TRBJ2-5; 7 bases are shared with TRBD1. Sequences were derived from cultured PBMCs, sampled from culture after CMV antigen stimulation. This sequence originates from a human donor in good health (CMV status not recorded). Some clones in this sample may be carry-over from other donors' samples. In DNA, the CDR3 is TGTGCCAGCAGCTTGGTTACAGGGGCGGAGACCCAGTACTTC. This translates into CASSLVTGAETQYF.